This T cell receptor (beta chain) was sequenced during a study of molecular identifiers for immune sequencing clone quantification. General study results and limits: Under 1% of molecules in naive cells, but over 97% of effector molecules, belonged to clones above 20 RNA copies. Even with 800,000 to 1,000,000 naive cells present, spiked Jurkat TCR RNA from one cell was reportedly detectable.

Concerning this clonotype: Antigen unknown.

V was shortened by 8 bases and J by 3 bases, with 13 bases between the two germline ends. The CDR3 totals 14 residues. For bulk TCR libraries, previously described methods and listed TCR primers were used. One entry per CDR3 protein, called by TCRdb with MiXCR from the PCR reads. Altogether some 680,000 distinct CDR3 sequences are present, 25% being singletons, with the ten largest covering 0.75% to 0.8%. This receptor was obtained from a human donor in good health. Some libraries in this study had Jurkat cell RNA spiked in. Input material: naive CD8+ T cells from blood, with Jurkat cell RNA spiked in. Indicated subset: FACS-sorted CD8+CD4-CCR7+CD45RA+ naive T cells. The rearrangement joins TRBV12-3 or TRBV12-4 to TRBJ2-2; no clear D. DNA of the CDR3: TGTGCCAGCTGTCCCCAGCCATACACCGGGGAGCTGTTTTTT. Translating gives CASCPQPYTGELFF.